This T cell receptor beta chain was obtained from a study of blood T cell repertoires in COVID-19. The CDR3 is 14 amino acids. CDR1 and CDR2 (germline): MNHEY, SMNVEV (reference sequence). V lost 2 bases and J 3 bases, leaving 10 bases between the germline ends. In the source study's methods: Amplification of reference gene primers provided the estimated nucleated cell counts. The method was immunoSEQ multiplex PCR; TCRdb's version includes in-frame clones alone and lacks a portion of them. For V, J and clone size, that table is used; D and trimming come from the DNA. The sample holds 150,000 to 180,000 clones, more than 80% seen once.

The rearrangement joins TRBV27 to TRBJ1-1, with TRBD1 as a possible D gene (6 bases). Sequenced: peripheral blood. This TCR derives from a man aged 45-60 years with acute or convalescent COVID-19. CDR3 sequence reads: CASSLLGADTEAFF. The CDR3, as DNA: TGTGCCAGCAGTTTACTGGGGGCGGACACTGAAGCTTTCTTT.